This is a list of T cell receptor beta chains from one sample in a study of T cell responses to AZD1222 COVID-19 vaccine. The table came from immunoSEQ multiplex PCR; TCRdb's copy has only in-frame clones and leaves some out. In the table there are approximately 110,000 clones, approximately 92% of which are singletons. The sequencing used peripheral blood, collected 28 days after the second AZD1222 dose. The receptors here all came from an adult who received the AZD1222 COVID-19 vaccine. CDR3s include the opening cysteine and the closing phenylalanine or tryptophan. The D gene is left open where the match is weak. Rows may omit the clone size; those that give it use once, few, many or a size class.

j_call | clone_size | d_call | v_call | cdr3_aa | cdr3_nt
TRBJ2-7 | - | TRBD2 | TRBV2 | CASSLTSVSYEQYF | TGTGCCAGCAGCCTTACTAGCGTCTCCTACGAGCAGTACTTC
TRBJ2-3 | - | TRBD1 | TRBV18 | CASSSRTGGADTQYF | TGTGCCAGCTCATCGAGGACAGGGGGCGCAGATACGCAGTATTTT
TRBJ2-7 | - | - | TRBV7-2 | CASSLSYEQYF | TGTGCCAGCAGCTTATCCTACGAGCAGTACTTC
TRBJ1-3 | - | - | TRBV5-4 | CASSLGGPSSGNTIYF | TGTGCCAGCAGCTTGGGGGGACCTAGCTCTGGAAACACCATATATTTT
TRBJ1-1 | - | - | TRBV19 | CASSIALHRYERVTEAFF | TGTGCCAGTAGTATAGCACTCCACCGGTATGAGAGGGTCACTGAAGCTTTCTTT
TRBJ2-3 | - | - | TRBV6-4 | CASSGGASTDTQYF | TGTGCCAGCAGTGGAGGGGCTAGCACAGATACGCAGTATTTT
TRBJ2-7 | - | TRBD2 | TRBV6-1 | CASSGIAQPGLAGYYEQYF | TGTGCCAGCAGTGGTATAGCACAGCCGGGACTAGCGGGATACTACGAGCAGTACTTC
TRBJ1-5 | - | - | TRBV30 | CACGERYSNQPQHF | TGTGCCTGCGGGGAGCGATATAGCAATCAGCCCCAGCATTTT
TRBJ2-2 | - | TRBD2 | TRBV15 | CATSRTRTSGSLSAGELFF | TGTGCCACCAGCAGAACTCGGACTAGCGGGAGCTTATCGGCCGGGGAGCTGTTTTTT
TRBJ2-3 | - | - | TRBV6-2/TRBV6-3 | CASSFLATRQAVTDTQYF | TGTGCCAGCAGTTTCCTCGCAACACGCCAGGCCGTCACAGATACGCAGTATTTT
TRBJ1-5 | - | - | TRBV19 | CASKEGWGQPQHF | TGTGCCAGTAAGGAAGGCTGGGGTCAGCCCCAGCATTTT
TRBJ1-1 | - | - | TRBV10-3 | CAISESRLMNTEAFF | TGTGCCATCAGTGAGTCTAGGCTGATGAACACTGAAGCTTTCTTT
TRBJ1-5 | - | TRBD1 | TRBV28 | CASRLGDRGIQPQHF | TGTGCCAGCAGGCTTGGGGACAGGGGGATTCAGCCCCAGCATTTT
TRBJ2-7 | - | - | TRBV24-1 | CATSDGRYEQYF | TGTGCCACCAGTGATGGGCGCTACGAGCAGTACTTC
TRBJ2-3 | - | TRBD2 | TRBV24-1 | CATSDFSGDTQYF | TGTGCCACCAGTGACTTTAGCGGGGATACGCAGTATTTT
TRBJ2-1 | - | - | TRBV30 | CAWQLRHSYNEQFF | TGTGCCTGGCAGCTGCGACACTCCTACAATGAGCAGTTCTTC
TRBJ2-5 | - | - | TRBV11-2 | CASSRQPQETQYF | TGTGCCAGCAGCCGACAGCCGCAAGAGACCCAGTACTTC
TRBJ2-7 | - | - | TRBV6-5 | CASSPKPYEQYF | TGTGCCAGCAGCCCCAAGCCCTACGAGCAGTACTTC
TRBJ1-6 | - | - | TRBV5-6 | CASSRISVKDLRHLHF | TGTGCCAGCAGCAGGATCTCGGTCAAGGACCTGCGGCACCTCCACTTT
TRBJ2-3 | - | - | TRBV27 | CASPLRDTQYF | TGTGCCAGCCCACTGAGGGATACGCAGTATTTT
TRBJ1-2 | - | - | TRBV29-1 | CSVGQQGFYGYTF | TGCAGCGTTGGTCAACAGGGCTTCTATGGCTACACCTTC
TRBJ2-7 | few | - | TRBV28 | CASSSPHTSSYEQYF | TGTGCCAGCAGTTCCCCCCACACCAGCTCCTACGAGCAGTACTTC
TRBJ2-1 | - | TRBD1 | TRBV29-1 | CSAATRDRGLREQFF | TGCAGCGCCGCAACTCGGGACAGGGGCCTTCGGGAGCAGTTCTTC
TRBJ2-5 | once | TRBD2 | TRBV18 | CASSPRLAGNYFQETQYF | TGTGCCAGCTCACCAAGGCTAGCGGGGAACTACTTCCAAGAGACCCAGTACTTC
TRBJ2-1 | once | - | TRBV11-2 | CASSSRVYNEQFF | TGTGCCAGCAGCTCCCGAGTCTACAATGAGCAGTTCTTC
TRBJ2-7 | - | TRBD2 | TRBV13 | CASSLKTSGRFLQQYF | TGTGCCAGCAGCTTAAAGACTAGCGGGAGGTTTCTGCAGCAGTACTTC
TRBJ1-1 | - | - | TRBV7-2 | CASSFQGITTEAFF | TGTGCCAGCAGCTTCCAGGGGATAACGACTGAAGCTTTCTTT
TRBJ1-2 | few | TRBD1 | TRBV9 | CASSVGRGDREVDYTF | TGTGCCAGCAGCGTAGGGAGAGGGGACAGGGAGGTTGACTACACCTTC
TRBJ2-3 | - | TRBD2 | TRBV29-1 | CSVGAGVSTDTQYF | TGCAGCGTTGGGGCGGGAGTAAGCACAGATACGCAGTATTTT
TRBJ2-7 | few | - | TRBV7-9 | CASSLSRYEQYF | TGTGCCAGCAGCTTAAGCCGGTACGAGCAGTACTTC
TRBJ2-2 | - | - | TRBV6-6 | CASSYISGELFF | TGTGCCAGCAGTTACATATCAGGGGAGCTGTTTTTT
TRBJ2-3 | - | TRBD2 | TRBV7-8 | CASSAGASGRLQYF | TGTGCCAGCAGCGCAGGGGCTAGCGGGAGATTACAGTATTTT
TRBJ1-2 | - | TRBD1 | TRBV6-2/TRBV6-3 | CASSSTSIGTDRGHYGYTF | TGTGCCAGCAGTTCCACATCCATAGGAACCGACAGGGGACACTATGGCTACACCTTC
TRBJ1-1 | - | TRBD1 | TRBV11-2 | CASSFGQGGTEAFF | TGTGCCAGCAGCTTTGGACAGGGGGGGACTGAAGCTTTCTTT
TRBJ1-5 | - | - | TRBV19 | CASSLSVEPQHF | TGTGCCAGTAGTCTATCAGTAGAGCCCCAGCATTTT
TRBJ1-5 | - | - | TRBV7-2 | CASSLAGGAQQPQHF | TGTGCCAGCAGCTTAGCGGGGGGGGCTCAGCAGCCCCAGCATTTT
TRBJ2-7 | few | TRBD1 | TRBV29-1 | CSVFRDRGNEQYF | TGCAGCGTTTTCCGGGACAGGGGTAACGAGCAGTACTTC
TRBJ1-2 | - | - | TRBV2 | CASSVRGIAYGYTF | TGTGCCAGCAGTGTCCGGGGCATAGCCTATGGCTACACCTTC
TRBJ2-1 | - | TRBD1 | TRBV7-6 | CASSLGLGQTEKQFF | TGTGCCAGCAGCCTGGGTCTGGGACAGACGGAAAAGCAGTTCTTC
TRBJ2-7 | few | - | TRBV30 | CAWSAIHEQYF | TGTGCCTGGAGCGCGATCCACGAGCAGTACTTC
TRBJ1-5 | - | - | TRBV19 | CASSMIGGNQPQHF | TGTGCCAGTAGTATGATAGGGGGCAATCAGCCCCAGCATTTT
TRBJ2-1 | - | TRBD2 | TRBV18 | CASSPGVAGAYNEQFF | TGTGCCAGCTCACCAGGGGTAGCGGGCGCCTACAATGAGCAGTTCTTC
TRBJ2-2 | - | - | TRBV5-5 | CASSSGQQAGELFF | TGTGCCAGCAGCTCCGGACAGCAAGCCGGGGAGCTGTTTTTT
TRBJ2-7 | - | TRBD2 | TRBV6-2/TRBV6-3 | CASSTPRGTSGSSGATYEQYF | TGTGCCAGCAGTACCCCAAGGGGCACTAGCGGGAGTTCCGGCGCAACCTACGAGCAGTACTTC
TRBJ1-5 | - | - | TRBV27 | CASSLGVTSNQPQHF | TGTGCCAGCAGTTTGGGGGTCACTAGCAATCAGCCCCAGCATTTT
TRBJ1-6 | few | - | TRBV10-1 | CASSETGRRSPLHF | TGCGCCAGCAGTGAGACAGGGAGGAGATCACCCCTCCACTTT
TRBJ2-1 | - | - | TRBV7-9 | CASSSDRSSYNEQFF | TGTGCCAGCAGCTCCGACAGAAGCTCCTACAATGAGCAGTTCTTC
TRBJ1-3 | - | - | TRBV11-2 | CASSLEQPASGNTIYF | TGTGCCAGCAGCTTAGAACAGCCAGCCTCTGGAAACACCATATATTTT
TRBJ2-7 | - | - | TRBV29-1 | CSVPLEGREQYF | TGCAGCGTTCCCCTCGAGGGGAGGGAGCAGTACTTC
TRBJ2-3 | - | - | TRBV28 | CASSPVSTDTQYF | TGTGCCAGCAGCCCAGTTAGCACAGATACGCAGTATTTT
TRBJ2-1 | few | TRBD1 | TRBV11-2 | CASSLDHVGTGLFF | TGTGCCAGCAGCTTAGATCACGTTGGGACAGGGTTATTCTTC
TRBJ2-7 | - | - | TRBV4-1 | CASSQGEGTTSTYF | TGCGCCAGCAGCCAAGGTGAAGGGACAACGAGCACGTACTTC